This T cell receptor beta chain came from a study of cytomegalovirus exposure and HLA in healthy donors. CDR1 is SGHTA, CDR2 FQGNSA, per germline. Trimming removed 6 bases at V and 2 bases at J, with 8 bases between. The CDR3 is made up of 12 amino acids. Measured with immunoSEQ multiplex PCR; TCRdb has only the in-frame clones, and not every one. Of fewer than 200,000 clones in the sample, 85% are singletons; the top ten hold about 17%. Remarks on this clone: Its antigen is unidentified.

General observations from the study: Despite most TCR sequences being rare, some public TCRs occurred in many donors. Testing in vitro showed a few CMV-associated chains specific for CMV antigens. In a later analysis, first-cohort TCR clusters were found to tend to co-occur in the 100 to 150 validation repertoires. Researchers catalogued over 150 TCR beta chains as cytomegalovirus-associated.

The source material was PBMCs. The source is a man in his late teens or twenties in good health and CMV-seropositive. The genes are TRBV7-2 and TRBJ2-7; D might be TRBD2 (5 bases). The CDR3: CASSSGAYEQYF. CDR3 nucleotides: TGTGCCAGCAGTTCCGGGGCCTACGAGCAGTACTTC.